These 28 T cell receptor beta chains originate from one sample sequenced in a study of cytomegalovirus exposure and HLA in healthy donors (dated by TCRdb to the late 2010s). Libraries were constructed by the immunoSEQ multiplex PCR assay. For the multiplex PCR, a mixture combining 60 forward primers for TCR Vbeta segments and 13 reverse primers for TCR Jbeta segments was used. This immuneACCESS table, as held by TCRdb, lists in-frame sequences with V and J called but not all clones. Of the missing ones, under half trace to an unresolved V gene in checked studies; the others have no known cause. Within this sample are about 180,000 clones, with around 78% of them counted one time only. Roughly 1.5% of the sample is held by the ten biggest clonotypes. Sequencing used PBMCs. Receptors originate from a man between 18 and 35 years old in good health and CMV-seronegative.

The chain combines TRBV5-1 with TRBJ2-5; a possible D gene is TRBD2 (6 bases). CDR1 is SGHRS, CDR2 YFSETQ, per germline. CDR3 length equals 14 residues. With 0 bases removed from V and 5 bases from J, the gap between germline ends came to 11 bases. The CDR3 DNA sequence: TGCGCCAGCAGCTTGGAGGCGAGCGGGGAGACCCAGTACTTC. Its protein product is CASSLEASGETQYF.

This clone was seen just once. This chain connects TRBV9 to TRBJ2-5; perhaps TRBD1 as D (6 bases). Trimming removed 2 bases at V and 4 bases at J, with 24 bases between. The CDR3 consists of 18 residues. Per germline, CDR1 SGDLS and CDR2 YYNGEE. This CDR3 is CASSVAHLVRDTRETQYF. For the CDR3, the DNA is TGTGCCAGCAGCGTGGCCCACTTAGTCCGGGACACAAGAGAGACCCAGTACTTC.

Here the CDR3 reads CASSLGRGRWGYTF. The CDR3 DNA is TGTGCCAGCAGTTTGGGCAGGGGGCGGTGGGGCTACACCTTC. The J gene is TRBJ1-2, the V gene TRBV25-1, with TRBD1 matching over 8 bases. This CDR3 spans 14 amino acids. Germline V lookup: CDR1 MGHDK, CDR2 SYGVNS. Germline trimming cut 5 bases from V and 8 bases from J; bases unmatched to any gene: 10.

The gene calls are TRBV28 and TRBJ2-7, with D possibly being TRBD1 (6 bases). The germline gives CDR1 MDHEN, CDR2 SYDVKM. Trimming shortened V by 6 bases and J by 1 base, and 19 bases separated the two germline ends. The CDR3 length is 16 residues. The CDR3 spells CASSDPVGAGSYEQYF. CDR3 sequence (DNA): TGTGCCAGCAGCGACCCTGTGGGGGCAGGTTCCTACGAGCAGTACTTC.

This clone was counted only a few times. This rearrangement joins TRBV9 to TRBJ2-2, with 11 bases that match TRBD2. Trimming took 4 bases from V and 4 from J; bases not matched to a gene: 21. Germline V gives CDR1 SGDLS, CDR2 YYNGEE. This CDR3 region has 21 residues. The CDR3 sequence: CASSPRGGGPRLAGGTGELFF. CDR3 bases: TGTGCCAGCAGCCCCAGGGGCGGGGGACCACGCCTAGCGGGAGGCACCGGGGAGCTGTTTTTT.

This clone was observed a few times. The chain couples TRBV6-6 to TRBJ2-1; 8 nucleotides line up with TRBD2. In germline, CDR1 is MNHNY, CDR2 SVGAGI (reference sequence). The trim removed 6 bases at V and 2 bases at J, leaving 9 bases unmatched. The CDR3 is made up of 16 amino acids. The DNA for the CDR3 is TGTGCCAGCAGGTCGTCAGCTAGCGGGCCCTACAATGAGCAGTTCTTC. Translating it yields CASRSSASGPYNEQFF.

A few counts support this clone. In DNA form, the CDR3 reads TGTGCCAGCATTGGCCCGTCCTATACGCAGTATTTT. Protein product: CASIGPSYTQYF. The chain uses TRBV28 and TRBJ2-3, with unresolved D. The CDR3 is 12 amino acids. In germline, CDR1 is MDHEN, CDR2 SYDVKM. The germline V and J ends were trimmed by 7 bases and 7 bases, with 12 bases remaining between them.

The rearrangement links TRBV27 to TRBJ2-3; no firm D call. V was cut by 6 bases and J by 0 bases, with 10 bases left in between. Germline V gene data show CDR1 as MNHEY and CDR2 as SMNVEV (reference sequence). The CDR3 contains 14 residues. The chain's CDR3 is CASRLIGSTDTQYF. Here the CDR3 DNA reads TGTGCCAGCAGGCTGATCGGTAGCACAGATACGCAGTATTTT.

J is TRBJ2-1 and V is TRBV7-7, with TRBD2 matching 11 bases. This CDR3 has 15 residues. CDR1 and CDR2 from the germline V gene are SSHAT and FNYEAQ (reference sequence). CDR3 sequence reads: CASGSGRARSNEQFF. CDR3 sequence (DNA): TGTGCTAGCGGTAGCGGGAGGGCTCGCTCCAATGAGCAGTTCTTC.

V and J are TRBV5-1 and TRBJ2-2; 12 bases match TRBD2. The CDR3 runs to 17 residues. Trimming at V came to 3 bases and at J to 6 bases, leaving 9 bases not matched to a gene. The germline gives CDR1 SGHRS, CDR2 YFSETQ. The CDR3 bases are TGCGCCAGCAGCTCCTCCCCTAGCGGGAGGGCCCCCGGGGAGCTGTTTTTT. Translated, it gives CASSSSPSGRAPGELFF.

This rearrangement joins TRBV6-5 to TRBJ2-7; D is perhaps TRBD1 (6 bases). Per the germline V gene, CDR1 is MNHEY and CDR2 is SVGAGI. The CDR3 has 15 residues. Trimming took off 5 bases at V and 5 bases at J, with 19 bases between the two ends. The CDR3 DNA reads as TGTGCCAGCAGTACCCCCATCAGGGGTAGCCACGAGCAGTACTTC. This gives the protein CASSTPIRGSHEQYF.

This clone has more than one count but fewer than ten. V usage is TRBV6-1 and J usage is TRBJ1-1, with D hard to call. Trimming shortened V by 4 bases and J by 1 base, and 10 bases separated the two germline ends. Germline CDR1 reads MNHNS; CDR2 reads SASEGT. The CDR3 totals 14 residues. The CDR3 DNA reads as TGTGCCAGCAGTGTAGCGTACACGAACACTGAAGCTTTCTTT. Its translation is CASSVAYTNTEAFF.

This chain joins TRBV6-5 and TRBJ1-1, with D perhaps matching TRBD1 (5 bases). Germline V gives CDR1 MNHEY, CDR2 SVGAGI. CDR3 length equals 10 residues. With 6 bases removed from V and 14 bases from J, the gap between germline ends came to 13 bases. CDR3 sequence: CASRAGRWFF. The CDR3 DNA sequence: TGTGCCAGCAGGGCAGGGCGTTGGTTCTTT.

The rearrangement links TRBV5-1 to TRBJ2-2; D perhaps matches TRBD1 (6 bases). V was cut by 10 bases and J by 0 bases, with 22 bases left in between. The germline V gene encodes CDR1 SGHRS and CDR2 YFSETQ. The CDR3 is 17 amino acids. The DNA for the CDR3 is TGCGCCTGCGGAGAACCCCGGGACACCTCGAACACCGGGGAGCTGTTTTTT. Translating gives CACGEPRDTSNTGELFF.

The chain couples TRBV9 to TRBJ2-3; TRBD2 matches 7 bases. V lost 3 bases, J lost 3 bases, and 10 bases stayed unmatched. CDR1 SGDLS and CDR2 YYNGEE come from the germline V gene. The CDR3 spans 16 residues. DNA for the CDR3: TGTGCCAGCAGCGCCCTTAGCGGGCTCAAAACAGATACGCAGTATTTT. Its translation is CASSALSGLKTDTQYF.

The chain is built from TRBV30 and TRBJ1-1; D not certain. The CDR3 length is 15 residues. V was cut by 6 bases and J by 5 bases, with 22 bases left in between. From germline, CDR1 is GTSNPN and CDR2 SVGIG (reference sequence). The CDR3 spells CACYKRASLGTEAFF. The CDR3, as DNA: TGTGCCTGCTATAAGAGGGCGTCGTTGGGGACTGAAGCTTTCTTT.

This chain connects TRBV7-3 to TRBJ1-1, with 10 bases matching TRBD1. Trimming took 2 bases from V and 1 from J; bases not matched to a gene: 7. This CDR3 is 17 amino acids long. Germline assignment: CDR1 SGHTA and CDR2 FQGTGA. CDR3 bases: TGTGCCAGCAGCTTAGGACAGGGGGGCTCCGCGAACACTGAAGCTTTCTTT. Its protein product is CASSLGQGGSANTEAFF.

V usage is TRBV11-1 and J usage is TRBJ1-1; no clear D gene. The germline gives CDR1 SGHAT, CDR2 FQDESV (reference sequence). Trimming shortened V by 5 bases and J by 0 bases, and 10 bases separated the two germline ends. The CDR3 sequence is 14 residues long. CDR3: CASSQTRMNTEAFF. CDR3 DNA: TGTGCCAGCAGCCAGACTCGTATGAACACTGAAGCTTTCTTT.

This chain connects TRBV7-2 to TRBJ1-2, with 10 bases that match TRBD1. This CDR3 is 14 amino acids long. Per the germline V gene, CDR1 is SGHTA and CDR2 is FQGNSA. Trimming cost V 1 base and J 4 bases; bases outside gene matches: 0. CDR3 protein: CASSLGDRGYGYTF. In nucleotides, the CDR3 is TGTGCCAGCAGCTTAGGGGACAGGGGCTATGGCTACACCTTC.

This clone was seen once. The CDR3 is CASIRGLDTPGGAFF. CDR3 nucleotides: TGTGCCAGTATCCGGGGCCTGGACACGCCGGGGGGAGCTTTCTTT. The chain combines TRBV19 with TRBJ1-1, with TRBD1 as a possible D gene (5 bases). Germline values: CDR1 LNHDA, CDR2 SQIVND (reference sequence). This CDR3 has 15 amino acids. V dropped 7 bases and J dropped 10 bases, with 25 bases sitting between them.

The V and J genes are TRBV6-5 and TRBJ1-2, with D possibly being TRBD1 (6 bases). Germline V CDR1 and CDR2: MNHEY, SVGAGI. The CDR3 contains 14 residues. Trimming cost V 5 bases and J 4 bases, with 14 bases left between them. The CDR3 nucleotides are TGTGCCAGCAGTCCCCAAGGGGGTAGCTATGGCTACACCTTC. Translating it yields CASSPQGGSYGYTF.

The chain links TRBV6-1 to TRBJ2-5, with 10 nucleotides matching TRBD2. From germline, CDR1 is MNHNS and CDR2 SASEGT. This CDR3 comprises 15 residues. With V trimmed by 2 bases and J by 2 bases, 2 bases remained unmatched. The CDR3 loop is CASSELAGAQETQYF. The CDR3 DNA follows: TGTGCCAGCAGTGAACTAGCGGGGGCTCAAGAGACCCAGTACTTC.

The chain couples TRBV6-4 to TRBJ2-1; possibly TRBD2 for D (6 bases). V was pared by 2 bases and J by 9 bases, with 17 bases between. There are 15 residues in the CDR3. Germline assignment: CDR1 MRHNA and CDR2 SNTAGT. CDR3 DNA: TGTGCCAGCAGTGACCTCCCGACTAGTTTGGGTGAGCAGTTCTTC. Protein: CASSDLPTSLGEQFF.

This clone was seen once. This chain connects TRBV4-1 to TRBJ2-3, with D perhaps matching TRBD2 (5 bases). Germline CDR1 reads MGHRA; CDR2 reads YSYEKL. V lost 4 bases and J 0 bases, leaving 11 bases between the germline ends. The CDR3 totals 15 residues. The CDR3 bases are TGCGCCAGCAGCCCCGGACTGGTTAGCACAGATACGCAGTATTTT. Its protein is CASSPGLVSTDTQYF.

The genes are TRBV27 and TRBJ2-1; TRBD2 matches at 14 bases. The CDR3 runs 16 residues. Germline trimming cut 4 bases from V and 5 bases from J; bases unmatched to any gene: 4. Germline assignment: CDR1 MNHEY and CDR2 SMNVEV (reference sequence). CDR3 amino acids: CASSSRLAGGNNEQFF. As DNA, the CDR3 is TGTGCCAGCAGTTCAAGACTAGCGGGAGGGAACAATGAGCAGTTCTTC.

The chain has TRBV6-1 and TRBJ1-1; 7 bases fit TRBD1. Per the germline V gene, CDR1 is MNHNS and CDR2 is SASEGT. The CDR3 is 15 amino acids. V gave up 5 bases and J gave up 1 base; unmatched junction bases: 7. Here the CDR3 DNA reads TGTGCCAGCAGTTCCCCGGGACAGTGGAACACTGAAGCTTTCTTT. Protein sequence: CASSSPGQWNTEAFF.

The chain carries TRBV11-2 and TRBJ2-7, with a tentative D call TRBD2 (6 bases). Germline V gene lookup returns CDR1 SGHAT and CDR2 FQNNGV. The CDR3 is made up of 13 amino acids. V gave up 2 bases and J gave up 6 bases, with 11 bases separating them. The CDR3 DNA reads TGTGCCAGCAGCTTACCAGGGACTCTCGAGCAGTACTTC. Its translation: CASSLPGTLEQYF.

This clone was counted a single time. The rearrangement joins TRBV12-5 to TRBJ1-1; TRBD1 agrees at 10 bases. The CDR3 runs to 17 residues. From germline, CDR1 is LGHNT and CDR2 FRNRAP. V dropped 0 bases and J dropped 4; count of bases not matched to a gene: 8. As DNA, the CDR3 is TGTGCTAGTGGTTTGGTAGACAGGGGGCCTTTTGGCACTGAAGCTTTCTTT. This codes for CASGLVDRGPFGTEAFF.